Listed below are T cell receptor beta chains from one sample, sequenced in a study of CD8 T cells in ankylosing spondylitis. MiXCR was run by TCRdb on the 5' RACE reads, yielding one entry per CDR3 protein. Counted here are roughly 230,000 distinct CDR3 sequences, more than 15% occurring once; the ten biggest clones make up under 40%. Sample: blood, either unsorted or a sorted T cell fraction (not recorded which). The receptors derive from a male donor with ankylosing spondylitis or in good health (not recorded which). CDR3s include the opening cysteine and the closing phenylalanine or tryptophan. The D gene is left open where the match is weak. Some rows mark clone size as missing; the rest say once, few, many or name a class of expanded clone.

D | J | size | V | CDR3 | DNA
NA | TRBJ1-4 | few | TRBV4-1 | CASSQEGQEFEKLFF | TGCGCCAGCAGCCAAGAGGGACAAGAGTTTGAAAAACTGTTTTTT
NA | TRBJ2-3 | few | TRBV29-1 | CSVGPPGHLTDTQYF | TGCAGCGTCGGCCCGCCGGGACACCTCACAGATACGCAGTATTTT
NA | TRBJ1-1 | NA | TRBV12-3/TRBV12-4 | CASSQSLVAEAFF | TGTGCCAGCAGCCAAAGTCTGGTCGCTGAAGCTTTCTTT
NA | TRBJ1-5 | NA | TRBV6-6 | CASSTSPHQPQHF | TGTGCCAGCAGTACCAGTCCACATCAGCCCCAGCATTTT
TRBD1 | TRBJ2-7 | NA | TRBV5-1 | CASSPTAGGSYEQYF | TGCGCCAGCAGTCCGACTGCAGGGGGCTCCTACGAGCAGTACTTC
NA | TRBJ2-1 | few | TRBV9 | CASGVSRNNEQFF | TGTGCCAGCGGGGTCTCCAGAAATAATGAGCAGTTCTTC
NA | TRBJ2-7 | few | TRBV4-2 | CASSQVVGVNSYEQYF | TGTGCCAGCAGCCAAGTTGTCGGGGTCAACTCCTACGAGCAGTACTTC
TRBD2 | TRBJ2-3 | few | TRBV12-3/TRBV12-4 | CASSRDLGLAGVPTDTQYF | TGTGCCAGCAGTCGGGACTTGGGGCTAGCGGGAGTCCCCACAGATACGCAGTATTTT
NA | TRBJ1-3 | many | TRBV10-3 | CAISELAAPSSGNTIYF | TGTGCCATCAGTGAATTGGCTGCTCCTAGCTCTGGAAACACCATATATTTT
TRBD1 | TRBJ2-7 | NA | TRBV20-1 | CSARDMTGGYEQYF | TGCAGTGCTAGAGATATGACAGGGGGCTACGAGCAGTACTTC
TRBD2 | TRBJ2-1 | NA | TRBV20-1 | CSASPTSGSNEQFF | TGCAGTGCTTCCCCGACTAGCGGGAGCAATGAGCAGTTCTTC
NA | TRBJ2-1 | many | TRBV20-1 | CSARDRANNEQFF | TGCAGTGCTAGAGACCGGGCTAACAATGAGCAGTTCTTC
NA | TRBJ1-4 | few | TRBV28 | CASSGTTLVGGNNEKLFF | TGTGCCAGCAGTGGGACCACCTTAGTAGGGGGAAATAATGAAAAACTGTTTTTT
NA | TRBJ2-5 | few | TRBV2 | CAKGGETQYF | TGTGCCAAAGGCGGGGAGACCCAGTACTTC
NA | TRBJ2-1 | NA | TRBV28 | CASSPFKGSYNEQFF | TGTGCCAGCAGCCCTTTTAAGGGCTCCTACAATGAGCAGTTCTTC
NA | TRBJ2-1 | many | TRBV12-3/TRBV12-4 | CASSSLGDNEQFF | TGTGCCAGCAGTTCCCTAGGGGACAATGAGCAGTTCTTC
NA | TRBJ2-7 | once | TRBV7-2 | CASSDFGGTYEQYF | TGTGCCAGCAGTGATTTTGGTGGCACCTACGAGCAGTACTTC
NA | TRBJ2-7 | NA | TRBV6-1 | CASSEEPGAWEREPYEQYF | TGTGCCAGCAGTGAAGAACCAGGGGCCTGGGAGCGGGAACCTTACGAGCAGTACTTC
TRBD2 | TRBJ2-5 | many | TRBV9 | CASSVGTGTSGKETQYF | TGTGCCAGCAGCGTAGGCACCGGGACTAGCGGGAAAGAGACCCAGTACTTC
NA | TRBJ2-5 | NA | TRBV12-3/TRBV12-4 | CASSLAPPAQETQYF | TGTGCCAGCAGTTTGGCCCCCCCAGCTCAAGAGACCCAGTACTTC
TRBD1 | TRBJ2-7 | few | TRBV20-1 | CSADDSGQEAYEQYF | TGCAGTGCAGACGACTCGGGACAGGAGGCCTACGAGCAGTACTTC
NA | TRBJ2-7 | NA | TRBV4-3 | CASSQGRAGTYEQYF | TGCGCCAGCAGCCAAGGCCGCGCGGGAACCTACGAGCAGTACTTC
TRBD2 | TRBJ2-5 | NA | TRBV29-1 | CSVAGGEETQYF | TGCAGCGTGGCGGGAGGGGAAGAGACCCAGTACTTC
NA | TRBJ2-7 | NA | TRBV7-9 | CASSLGAFDSSYEQYF | TGTGCCAGCAGCTTAGGAGCTTTCGACAGCTCCTACGAGCAGTACTTC
NA | TRBJ1-4 | NA | TRBV7-6 | CASSSGVNEKLFF | TGTGCCAGCAGCTCAGGGGTTAATGAAAAACTGTTTTTT
TRBD1 | TRBJ2-2 | few | TRBV5-4 | CASSPSGTGGIDTGELFF | TGTGCCAGCAGCCCTTCCGGGACAGGGGGCATAGATACCGGGGAGCTGTTTTTT
NA | TRBJ1-3 | few | TRBV7-9 | CASSLARLRYSGNTIYF | TGTGCCAGCAGCCTAGCCAGGCTAAGGTACTCTGGAAACACCATATATTTT
NA | TRBJ2-1 | many | TRBV28 | CASSLPDYNEQFF | TGTGCCAGCAGTTTGCCGGATTACAATGAGCAGTTCTTC
TRBD2 | TRBJ2-7 | few | TRBV5-6 | CASSPVGLDYEQYF | TGTGCCAGCAGCCCGGTTGGACTAGACTACGAGCAGTACTTC
NA | TRBJ2-1 | NA | TRBV5-1 | CASSSDNILNEQFF | TGCGCCAGCAGCTCCGACAACATACTCAATGAGCAGTTCTTC
TRBD2 | TRBJ2-3 | many | TRBV10-3 | CAISGTSGDYSSTDTQYF | TGTGCCATCAGTGGGACTAGCGGCGACTACTCAAGCACAGATACGCAGTATTTT
TRBD1 | TRBJ2-4 | NA | TRBV5-1 | CASSSQGGSGQGNIQYF | TGCGCCAGCAGCTCCCAGGGTGGGTCGGGACAGGGAAACATTCAGTACTTC
NA | TRBJ2-7 | NA | TRBV11-1 | CASSPREGVEDWRSYEQYF | TGTGCCAGCAGCCCCCGGGAAGGGGTTGAGGACTGGCGTTCCTACGAGCAGTACTTC
NA | TRBJ2-5 | few | TRBV12-3/TRBV12-4 | CASSRDKAKETQYF | TGTGCCAGCTCCCGGGACAAGGCTAAAGAGACCCAGTACTTC
NA | TRBJ2-7 | NA | TRBV29-1 | CSVTIEYEQYF | TGCAGCGTCACTATAGAGTACGAGCAGTACTTC
NA | TRBJ1-4 | NA | TRBV19 | CASSRGEKLFF | TGTGCCAGTAGCCGAGGTGAAAAACTGTTTTTT
TRBD2 | TRBJ2-7 | few | TRBV5-1 | CASSLVASGGYEQYF | TGCGCCAGCAGCTTGGTTGCTAGCGGGGGATACGAGCAGTACTTC
NA | TRBJ2-2 | NA | TRBV7-9 | CASSPSPGTANTGELFF | TGTGCCAGCAGCCCGAGCCCCGGGACGGCGAACACCGGGGAGCTGTTTTTT
NA | TRBJ2-7 | few | TRBV7-9 | CASSPTGPEQYF | TGTGCCAGCAGCCCAACAGGACCCGAGCAGTACTTC
TRBD2 | TRBJ2-2 | few | TRBV12-3/TRBV12-4 | CASSVTSGRNTGELFF | TGTGCCAGCAGTGTAACTAGCGGGAGGAACACCGGGGAGCTGTTTTTT
NA | TRBJ2-4 | NA | TRBV7-2 | CASSLIRLAKNIQYF | TGTGCCAGCAGCTTAATCAGGCTTGCCAAAAACATTCAGTACTTC
NA | TRBJ2-5 | few | TRBV4-2 | CASSQDPGNQETQYF | TGTGCCAGCAGCCAAGACCCGGGAAACCAAGAGACCCAGTATTTC
TRBD2 | TRBJ2-7 | NA | TRBV20-1 | CSARDPNLAGGTYEQYF | TGCAGTGCTAGAGATCCTAATTTAGCGGGAGGAACCTACGAGCAGTACTTC
TRBD1 | TRBJ1-1 | few | TRBV29-1 | CSVQQGANTEAFF | TGCAGCGTCCAACAGGGGGCGAACACTGAAGCTTTCTTT
NA | TRBJ2-7 | NA | TRBV21-1 | CASSLTGTAQNYEQYF | TGTGCCAGCAGCCTTACAGGGACAGCCCAGAACTACGAGCAGTACTTC
NA | TRBJ2-7 | NA | TRBV6-6 | CASSDRAYEQYF | TGTGCCAGCAGCGACAGAGCCTACGAGCAGTACTTC
NA | TRBJ2-7 | many | TRBV12-3/TRBV12-4 | CASSSDRLTYEQYF | TGTGCCAGCAGTTCTGACAGGTTAACCTACGAGCAGTACTTC
TRBD1 | TRBJ2-7 | few | TRBV7-2 | CASSKQGVPYEQYF | TGTGCCAGCAGCAAACAGGGGGTCCCCTACGAGCAGTACTTC
NA | TRBJ2-7 | NA | TRBV3-1 | CASSQDRDGTYEQYF | TGTGCCAGCAGCCAGGACCGGGACGGTACATACGAGCAGTACTTC
NA | TRBJ2-6 | few | TRBV29-1 | CSVEDPPGTVGSGANVLTF | TGCAGCGTTGAAGATCCCCCCGGGACGGTGGGCTCTGGGGCCAACGTCCTGACTTTC
NA | TRBJ2-2 | few | TRBV5-1 | CASSSSGSDTGELFF | TGCGCCAGCAGCTCGTCAGGGTCGGACACCGGGGAGCTGTTTTTT
NA | TRBJ1-1 | NA | TRBV9 | CASSGTNTEAFF | TGTGCCAGCAGCGGGACGAACACTGAAGCTTTCTTT
NA | TRBJ2-1 | NA | TRBV21-1 | CAGYGLAHINEQFF | TGTGCCGGGTACGGACTAGCTCACATCAATGAGCAGTTCTTC
TRBD2 | TRBJ2-3 | many | TRBV12-3/TRBV12-4 | CASSFGGRGPDTQYF | TGTGCCAGCAGTTTCGGCGGGAGAGGGCCAGATACGCAGTATTTT
NA | TRBJ1-3 | few | TRBV4-2 | CASSQVDSNSGNTIYF | TGTGCCAGCAGCCAAGTCGACAGCAACTCTGGAAACACCATATATTTT
TRBD2 | TRBJ2-7 | few | TRBV7-9 | CASSGQLAGAEFYEQYF | TGTGCCAGCAGCGGGCAACTAGCGGGAGCCGAATTCTACGAGCAGTACTTC
TRBD1 | TRBJ1-5 | NA | TRBV29-1 | CSVRTGFGQPQHF | TGCAGCGTGAGGACAGGGTTCGGGCAGCCCCAGCATTTT
NA | TRBJ2-3 | few | TRBV7-2 | CASSLAGAIGTDTQYF | TGTGCCAGCAGCTTAGCAGGGGCTATTGGCACAGATACGCAGTATTTT